This section outlines one TCR beta chain sequence together with its context. One end of the junction varies from germline; a read error may be responsible. The donors, nominally healthy at sampling, likely had unrecorded immune exposures. Germline V gene lookup returns CDR1 LNHDA and CDR2 SQIVND (reference sequence). The CDR3 runs 13 residues. 13 Jbeta primers and 60 Vbeta primers were used for the PCR. Sequencing was performed with immunoSEQ multiplex PCR; in TCRdb, only in-frame clones are kept and a portion is missing. The table lists around 80,000 clones, 70% to 85% of them singletons. This sample was included in a study of cytomegalovirus exposure and HLA in healthy donors.

The genes are TRBV19 and TRBJ1-1, with 7 nucleotides matching TRBD1. The sequence was obtained from a middle-aged man in good health and CMV-seropositive. The sample comprised PBMCs. The CDR3 loop reads CASGDSLNTGAFF. The CDR3 DNA is TGTGCCAGTGGGGACAGCCTGAACACTGGAGCTTTCTTT.